These T cell receptor beta chains were read from a single sample in a study of blood T cell repertoires in COVID-19. Sequencing used immunoSEQ multiplex PCR; TCRdb keeps in-frame clones, though not all of them. The table shows approximately 250,000 clones, with about 89% occurring only once. The sample was PBMCs or T cells enriched from blood (not recorded which). These receptors originate from a woman in her 30s who had recovered from COVID-19. Each CDR3 is given with its conserved first and last residue. Fields, in order: V gene, J gene, D gene, clone size, CDR3 DNA, CDR3 protein. D genes are given only for firm matches. Clone sizes are given selectively: once, few, many, or a class where the clone is expanded.

v_gene: TRBV4-2; j_gene: TRBJ1-1; d_gene: TRBD1; abundance: .; CDR3nt: TGTGCCAGCAGCCAAGATGGGGGGACAGGGGCAAACACTGAAGCTTTCTTT; CDR3aa: CASSQDGGTGANTEAFF
v_gene: TRBV7-8; j_gene: TRBJ2-2; d_gene: TRBD2; abundance: .; CDR3nt: TGTGCCAGCAGCCCTTATGGACTAGCGGCTGAGAACACCGGGGAGCTGTTTTTT; CDR3aa: CASSPYGLAAENTGELFF
v_gene: TRBV11-1; j_gene: TRBJ1-1; d_gene: .; abundance: once; CDR3nt: TGTGCCAGCAGCATTGCCAGGGGCACTGAAGCTTTCTTT; CDR3aa: CASSIARGTEAFF
v_gene: TRBV7-2; j_gene: TRBJ2-1; d_gene: TRBD2; abundance: .; CDR3nt: TGTGCCAGCATGAGCGGGACCTACAATGAGCAGTTCTTC; CDR3aa: CASMSGTYNEQFF
v_gene: TRBV4-2; j_gene: TRBJ1-2; d_gene: .; abundance: .; CDR3nt: TGTGCCAGCAGCCAACCCGGGAGGGATAATGGCTACACCTTC; CDR3aa: CASSQPGRDNGYTF
v_gene: TRBV9; j_gene: TRBJ1-1; d_gene: TRBD1; abundance: .; CDR3nt: TGTGCCAGCAGCGCCGCAACAGGGGGGACTGAAGCTTTCTTT; CDR3aa: CASSAATGGTEAFF
v_gene: TRBV6-2/TRBV6-3; j_gene: TRBJ2-7; d_gene: TRBD1; abundance: .; CDR3nt: TGTGCCAGCAGTACTCGGACAGGGGGTAGCAACGAGCAGTACTTC; CDR3aa: CASSTRTGGSNEQYF
v_gene: TRBV5-1; j_gene: TRBJ2-6; d_gene: TRBD2; abundance: .; CDR3nt: TGCGCCAGCAGCTTGTCAGCTAGCGGGAGCTCTGGGGCCAACGTCCTGACTTTC; CDR3aa: CASSLSASGSSGANVLTF
v_gene: TRBV19; j_gene: TRBJ1-1; d_gene: TRBD1; abundance: .; CDR3nt: TGTGCCAGTAGCTTCAATAAGGGGGCCAGCACTGAAGCTTTCTTT; CDR3aa: CASSFNKGASTEAFF
v_gene: TRBV14; j_gene: TRBJ1-2; d_gene: .; abundance: .; CDR3nt: TGTGCCAGCAGCCCGATATCGGACAGAGGGTCTGGCTACACCTTC; CDR3aa: CASSPISDRGSGYTF
v_gene: TRBV27; j_gene: TRBJ1-2; d_gene: TRBD1; abundance: .; CDR3nt: TGTGCCAGCAGCCCAGACAGGGGTCGCGGCTATGGCTACACCTTC; CDR3aa: CASSPDRGRGYGYTF
v_gene: TRBV9; j_gene: TRBJ1-2; d_gene: TRBD1; abundance: once; CDR3nt: TGTGCCAGCAGCAGACCCCAGGGGGGAAACTATGGCTACACCTTC; CDR3aa: CASSRPQGGNYGYTF
v_gene: TRBV2; j_gene: TRBJ1-2; d_gene: .; abundance: .; CDR3nt: TGTGCCAGCAGTACAGAGACGAACTATGGCTACACCTTC; CDR3aa: CASSTETNYGYTF
v_gene: TRBV7-9; j_gene: TRBJ1-1; d_gene: .; abundance: .; CDR3nt: TGTGCCAGCAGCCTTCAAGACAGCCCGAACACTGAAGCTTTCTTT; CDR3aa: CASSLQDSPNTEAFF
v_gene: TRBV27; j_gene: TRBJ1-2; d_gene: TRBD1; abundance: .; CDR3nt: TGTGCCAGCAGTCCGTTGGACAGGGCTCAGGGCTACACCTTC; CDR3aa: CASSPLDRAQGYTF
v_gene: TRBV30; j_gene: TRBJ1-2; d_gene: TRBD1; abundance: .; CDR3nt: TGTGCCTGGATTACACAGGGGGCGCGGGGCTACACCTTC; CDR3aa: CAWITQGARGYTF
v_gene: TRBV28; j_gene: TRBJ2-7; d_gene: TRBD1; abundance: once; CDR3nt: TGTGCCAGCAGTTTGAGACAGGGGTACTACGAGCAGTACTTC; CDR3aa: CASSLRQGYYEQYF
v_gene: TRBV7-3; j_gene: TRBJ1-1; d_gene: TRBD1; abundance: .; CDR3nt: TGTGCCAGCAGCTTAGACAGGGGGCCTAACACTGAAGCTTTCTTT; CDR3aa: CASSLDRGPNTEAFF
v_gene: TRBV24-1; j_gene: TRBJ2-3; d_gene: TRBD2; abundance: .; CDR3nt: TGTGCCACCAGTGATCCGGGGGGGGCAGGCACAGATACGCAGTATTTT; CDR3aa: CATSDPGGAGTDTQYF
v_gene: TRBV6-5; j_gene: TRBJ1-4; d_gene: TRBD1; abundance: .; CDR3nt: TGTGCCAGCAGACAGGGGCTAACTAATGAAAAACTGTTTTTT; CDR3aa: CASRQGLTNEKLFF
v_gene: TRBV5-1; j_gene: TRBJ1-1; d_gene: TRBD1; abundance: .; CDR3nt: TGCGCCAGCAGCGGCGGGACAGGGGGGAACACTGAAGCTTTCTTT; CDR3aa: CASSGGTGGNTEAFF
v_gene: TRBV5-5; j_gene: TRBJ1-5; d_gene: .; abundance: .; CDR3nt: TGTGCCAGCAGCTTGGCGGGTACCGATCAGCCCCAGCATTTT; CDR3aa: CASSLAGTDQPQHF
v_gene: TRBV25-1; j_gene: TRBJ2-1; d_gene: .; abundance: .; CDR3nt: TGTGCCAGCAGTGAATATACAGGTGTCGCGGAGCAGTTCTTC; CDR3aa: CASSEYTGVAEQFF
v_gene: TRBV11-1; j_gene: TRBJ2-3; d_gene: .; abundance: .; CDR3nt: TGTGCCAGCAGCCTGGGGGGGGCTCGGACAGATACGCAGTATTTT; CDR3aa: CASSLGGARTDTQYF
v_gene: TRBV20-1; j_gene: TRBJ1-1; d_gene: .; abundance: once; CDR3nt: TGCAGTGGGGGAGAGAACACTGAAGCTTTCTTT; CDR3aa: CSGGENTEAFF
v_gene: TRBV7-3; j_gene: TRBJ1-1; d_gene: TRBD1; abundance: .; CDR3nt: TGTGCCAGCAGCTCCGACAGGGATACTGAAGCTTTCTTT; CDR3aa: CASSSDRDTEAFF
v_gene: TRBV9; j_gene: TRBJ1-1; d_gene: TRBD1; abundance: .; CDR3nt: TGTGCCAGCAGCGTCAGGGGGCAGGGTGAAGCTTTCTTT; CDR3aa: CASSVRGQGEAFF
v_gene: TRBV5-1; j_gene: TRBJ1-6; d_gene: .; abundance: .; CDR3nt: TGCGCCAGCAGCTCCCGGACCCTCCAGGAGGGGTCACCCCTCCACTTT; CDR3aa: CASSSRTLQEGSPLHF
v_gene: TRBV7-9; j_gene: TRBJ1-5; d_gene: TRBD1; abundance: .; CDR3nt: TGTGCCAGCAGCTTGGAACCACAGGGGTCGCCTCAGCCCCAGCATTTT; CDR3aa: CASSLEPQGSPQPQHF
v_gene: TRBV5-4; j_gene: TRBJ1-4; d_gene: TRBD1; abundance: .; CDR3nt: TGTGCCAGCAGCTTGGCCCTTGGGACAGGAAATGAAAAACTGTTTTTT; CDR3aa: CASSLALGTGNEKLFF
v_gene: TRBV5-5; j_gene: TRBJ2-1; d_gene: TRBD1; abundance: .; CDR3nt: TGTGCCAGCAGTCGACAGGGTGAGGGCAATGAGCAGTTCTTC; CDR3aa: CASSRQGEGNEQFF
v_gene: TRBV10-3; j_gene: TRBJ1-1; d_gene: .; abundance: .; CDR3nt: TGTGCCATCAGTTTCAGGGGATCGGGTACTGAAGCTTTCTTT; CDR3aa: CAISFRGSGTEAFF
v_gene: TRBV29-1; j_gene: TRBJ2-7; d_gene: .; abundance: .; CDR3nt: TGCAGCGTTTGGACAGCCGGCGACGAGCAGTACTTC; CDR3aa: CSVWTAGDEQYF
v_gene: TRBV5-1; j_gene: TRBJ2-2; d_gene: TRBD2; abundance: .; CDR3nt: TGCGCCAGCAGCTTGGATACTAGCGGCCTAATCGGCACCGGGGAGCTGTTTTTT; CDR3aa: CASSLDTSGLIGTGELFF
v_gene: TRBV11-2; j_gene: TRBJ2-1; d_gene: TRBD2; abundance: once; CDR3nt: TGTGCCAGCAGCCCAACAGCGGGGAACTACAATGAGCAGTTCTTC; CDR3aa: CASSPTAGNYNEQFF
v_gene: TRBV6-5; j_gene: TRBJ2-6; d_gene: .; abundance: .; CDR3nt: TGTGCCAGCAGTTACTCGCGCTCTGGGGCCAACGTCCTGACTTTC; CDR3aa: CASSYSRSGANVLTF
v_gene: TRBV5-1; j_gene: TRBJ2-4; d_gene: .; abundance: few; CDR3nt: TGCGCCAGCAGCTTGGACACGGCCAAAAACATTCAGTACTTC; CDR3aa: CASSLDTAKNIQYF
v_gene: TRBV19; j_gene: TRBJ1-5; d_gene: .; abundance: .; CDR3nt: TGTGCCAGTAGGAACACAGGGAACGATCAGCCCCAGCATTTT; CDR3aa: CASRNTGNDQPQHF
v_gene: TRBV7-2; j_gene: TRBJ1-4; d_gene: .; abundance: few; CDR3nt: TGTGCCAGCAGGCCCGGGTGGCTGAATGAAAAACTGTTTTTT; CDR3aa: CASRPGWLNEKLFF